This is a list of T cell receptor beta chains from one sample in a study of neurological immune-mediated disorders. In TCRdb, the 5' RACE reads were re-called with MiXCR into one record per CDR3 protein. Of about 50,000 distinct CDR3 sequences in the sample, over 8% were seen once. Source material: PBMCs. Receptors were obtained from a woman aged 35 to 49 in good health. CDR3s include the opening cysteine and the closing phenylalanine or tryptophan. A D gene is named only where the DNA matches it firmly. Size is stated for part of the rows, as once, few or many counts, or as a class when the clone is expanded.

many | TRBJ1-2 | NA | 11 | TRBV10-3 | TGTGCCATCGGCAGCTCGTATGGCTACACCTTC | CAIGSSYGYTF
many | TRBJ2-6 | NA | 15 | TRBV20-1 | TGCAGTGCTAGGAAAGGGAGCTCTGGGGCCAACGTCCTGACTTTC | CSARKGSSGANVLTF
many | TRBJ2-6 | NA | 13 | TRBV29-1 | TGCAGCGTCACCGTCTCTGGGGCCAACGTCCTGACTTTC | CSVTVSGANVLTF
many | TRBJ2-3 | TRBD1 | 16 | TRBV12-3/TRBV12-4 | TGTGCCAGCAGTTCACCCGGGACAGGGGGCTCGGATACGCAGTATTTT | CASSSPGTGGSDTQYF
many | TRBJ2-1 | TRBD1 | 16 | TRBV3-1 | TGTGCCAGCAGCCACCGCCAGGGGACAGGCAGCAATGAGCAGTTCTTC | CASSHRQGTGSNEQFF
NA | TRBJ2-3 | TRBD2 | 16 | TRBV7-2 | TGTGCCAGCAGCTTAGAGGCTAGCGGGGGGGAAAATACGCAGTATTTT | CASSLEASGGENTQYF
many | TRBJ2-7 | TRBD2 | 13 | TRBV12-3/TRBV12-4 | TGTGCCAGCAGCCCTGGACTAGCAGCCGAGCAGTACTTC | CASSPGLAAEQYF
many | TRBJ2-7 | NA | 16 | TRBV18 | TGTGCCAGCTCAGGAGCCGGCGGGACACATTCCTACGAGCAGTACTTC | CASSGAGGTHSYEQYF
many | TRBJ1-1 | NA | 15 | TRBV5-1 | TGCGCCAGCAGCTTGGGACATCGGTCCGGCACTGAAGCTTTCTTT | CASSLGHRSGTEAFF
many | TRBJ1-5 | TRBD1 | 16 | TRBV12-3/TRBV12-4 | TGTGCCAGCAGTTCCCGAGGACAGGGTAGCAATCAGCCCCAGCATTTT | CASSSRGQGSNQPQHF
many | TRBJ2-3 | NA | 17 | TRBV21-1 | TGTGCCATCAACCCCGGGACTAGCGGGAGGGGGACAGATACGCAGTATTTT | CAINPGTSGRGTDTQYF
medium-sized | TRBJ2-5 | NA | 11 | TRBV12-3/TRBV12-4 | TGTGCCAGCAGTTTAGGAGAGACCCAGTACTTC | CASSLGETQYF
many | TRBJ1-1 | NA | 15 | TRBV12-3/TRBV12-4 | TGTGCCAGCTCCGCAGGGACCTCCCCGAGCACTGAAGCTTTCTTT | CASSAGTSPSTEAFF
many | TRBJ2-3 | TRBD2 | 14 | TRBV5-1 | TGCGCCAGCGGAGCGGGGGGGCCCACAGATACGCAGTATTTT | CASGAGGPTDTQYF
many | TRBJ2-7 | NA | 17 | TRBV5-1 | TGCGCCAGCAGTTATCATGGGACGCGGGAAGTTTGGGACGAGCAGTACTTC | CASSYHGTREVWDEQYF
medium-sized | TRBJ1-2 | NA | 14 | TRBV20-1 | TGCAGTGCATCCCAGGGACCTCGGGCGGGTGGCTACACCTTC | CSASQGPRAGGYTF
many | TRBJ1-1 | NA | 14 | TRBV29-1 | TGCAGCGTTGAAGTCCCGGCCTTGAACACTGAAGCTTTCTTT | CSVEVPALNTEAFF
many | TRBJ2-3 | TRBD2 | 14 | TRBV7-3 | TGTGCCAGCAGCAACGGACTAGCCCCAGATACGCAGTATTTT | CASSNGLAPDTQYF
NA | TRBJ1-2 | NA | 14 | TRBV6-5 | TGTGCCAGCAGTATCGACAAGGGCGGTTATGGCTACACCTTC | CASSIDKGGYGYTF
few | TRBJ1-1 | NA | 14 | TRBV4-1 | TGCGCCAGCAGGTGGGCACAGGGCAACACTGAAGCTTTCTTT | CASRWAQGNTEAFF
many | TRBJ2-5 | TRBD2 | 16 | TRBV20-1 | TGCAGTGCTAGAGATGCGGCTAGCGGACCTCAAGAGACCCAGTACTTC | CSARDAASGPQETQYF
many | TRBJ2-2 | NA | 15 | TRBV10-3 | TGTGCCATCACCCCGGGAGAAACAAGGGCCGGGGAGCTGTTTTTT | CAITPGETRAGELFF
many | TRBJ2-7 | NA | 15 | TRBV6-2/TRBV6-3 | TGTGCCAGCAGTTACTCGGCGTTCCAATTCTACGAGCAGTACTTC | CASSYSAFQFYEQYF
many | TRBJ2-3 | TRBD2 | 16 | TRBV7-2 | TGTGCCAGCAGCTTCCCCCTAGCGGGGGGCGTCGATACGCAGTATTTT | CASSFPLAGGVDTQYF
NA | TRBJ2-7 | NA | 12 | TRBV3-1 | TGTGCCAGCAGCCGGACAGACTACGAGCAGTACTTC | CASSRTDYEQYF
many | TRBJ1-5 | TRBD1 | 15 | TRBV5-5 | TGTGCCAGCAGCCGGGACAGGGTCGAGCTTCAGCCCCAGCATTTT | CASSRDRVELQPQHF
NA | TRBJ2-3 | NA | 13 | TRBV9 | TGTGCCAGCACAGGGGCGCGTTCAGATACGCAGTATTTT | CASTGARSDTQYF